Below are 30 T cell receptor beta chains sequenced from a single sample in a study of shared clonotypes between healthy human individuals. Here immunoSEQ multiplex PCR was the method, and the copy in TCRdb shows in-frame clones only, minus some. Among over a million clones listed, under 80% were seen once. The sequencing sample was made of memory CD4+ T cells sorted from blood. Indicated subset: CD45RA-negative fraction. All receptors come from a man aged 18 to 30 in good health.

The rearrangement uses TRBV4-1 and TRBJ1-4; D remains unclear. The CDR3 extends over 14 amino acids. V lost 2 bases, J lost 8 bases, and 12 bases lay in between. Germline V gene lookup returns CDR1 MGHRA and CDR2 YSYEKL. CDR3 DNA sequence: TGCGCCAGCAGCCAACTACAGATGGAGGAAAAACTGTTTTTT. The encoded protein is CASSQLQMEEKLFF.

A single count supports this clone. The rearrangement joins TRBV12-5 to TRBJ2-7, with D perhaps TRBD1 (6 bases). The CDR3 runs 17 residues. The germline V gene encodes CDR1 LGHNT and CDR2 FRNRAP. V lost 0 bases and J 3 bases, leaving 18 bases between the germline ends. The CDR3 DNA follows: TGTGCTAGTGGTTTGGTAACGGGCGGAAACAGGGACTACGAGCAGTACTTC. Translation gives CASGLVTGGNRDYEQYF.

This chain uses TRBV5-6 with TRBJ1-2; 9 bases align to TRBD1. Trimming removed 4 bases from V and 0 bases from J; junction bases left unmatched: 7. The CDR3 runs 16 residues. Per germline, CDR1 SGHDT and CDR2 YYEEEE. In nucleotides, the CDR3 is TGTGCCAGCAGCCCTGGGGGACAGGGTCCTAACTATGGCTACACCTTC. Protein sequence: CASSPGGQGPNYGYTF.

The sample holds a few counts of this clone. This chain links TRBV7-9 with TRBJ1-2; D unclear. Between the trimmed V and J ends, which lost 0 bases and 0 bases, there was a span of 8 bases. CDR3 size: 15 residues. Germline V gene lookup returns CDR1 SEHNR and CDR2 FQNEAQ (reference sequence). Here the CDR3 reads CASSLAGGTNYGYTF. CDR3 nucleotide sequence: TGTGCCAGCAGCTTAGCGGGCGGTACTAACTATGGCTACACCTTC.

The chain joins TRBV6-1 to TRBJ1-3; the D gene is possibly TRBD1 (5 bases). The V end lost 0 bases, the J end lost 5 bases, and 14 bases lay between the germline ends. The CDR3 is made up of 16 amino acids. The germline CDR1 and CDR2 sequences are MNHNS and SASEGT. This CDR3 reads CASSEALSQGRNTIYF. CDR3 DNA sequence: TGTGCCAGCAGTGAAGCGTTGTCCCAGGGCAGAAACACCATATATTTT.

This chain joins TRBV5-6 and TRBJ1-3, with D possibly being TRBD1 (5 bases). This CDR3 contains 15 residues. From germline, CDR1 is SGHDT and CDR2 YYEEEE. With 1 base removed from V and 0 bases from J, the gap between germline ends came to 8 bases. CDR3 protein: CASSLTGHSGNTIYF. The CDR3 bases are TGTGCCAGCAGCTTGACAGGCCACTCTGGAAACACCATATATTTT. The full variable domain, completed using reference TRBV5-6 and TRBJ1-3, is DAGVTQSPTHLIKTRGQQVTLRCSPKSGHDTVSWYQQALGQGPQFIFQYYEEEERQRGNFPDRFSGHQFPNYSSELNVNALLLGDSALYLCASSLTGHSGNTIYFGEGSWLTVV.

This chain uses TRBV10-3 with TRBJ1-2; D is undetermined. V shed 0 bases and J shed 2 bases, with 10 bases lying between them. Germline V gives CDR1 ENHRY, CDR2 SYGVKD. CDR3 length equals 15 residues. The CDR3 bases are TGTGCCATCAGTGAGTCGGCAGTAGCAAACTATGGCTACACCTTC. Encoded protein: CAISESAVANYGYTF.

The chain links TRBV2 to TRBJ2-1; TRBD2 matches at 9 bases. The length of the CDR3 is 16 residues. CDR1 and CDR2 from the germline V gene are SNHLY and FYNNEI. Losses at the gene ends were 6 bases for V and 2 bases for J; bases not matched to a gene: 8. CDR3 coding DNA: TGTGCCAGCAGCTCCGGGACTAGCAGTACCTACAATGAGCAGTTCTTC. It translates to CASSSGTSSTYNEQFF. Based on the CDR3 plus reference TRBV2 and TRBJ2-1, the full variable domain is EPEVTQTPSHQVTQMGQEVILRCVPISNHLYFYWYRQILGQKVEFLVSFYNNEISEKSEIFDDQFSVERPDGSNFTLKIRSTKLEDSAMYFCASSSGTSSTYNEQFFGPGTRLTVL.

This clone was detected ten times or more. In nucleotides, the CDR3 is TGCGCCAGCAACGGCGGCGTGTACCAAGAGACCCAGTACTTC. It translates to CASNGGVYQETQYF. The chain combines TRBV5-1 with TRBJ2-5; D remains unclear. The CDR3 totals 14 residues. Germline V gives CDR1 SGHRS, CDR2 YFSETQ. Trimming took 6 bases from V and 0 from J, leaving 12 bases between them.

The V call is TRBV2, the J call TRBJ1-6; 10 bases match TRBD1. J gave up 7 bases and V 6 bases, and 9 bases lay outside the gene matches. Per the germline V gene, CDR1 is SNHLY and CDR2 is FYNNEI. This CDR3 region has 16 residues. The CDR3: CASRTDRQGANSPLHF. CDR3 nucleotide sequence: TGTGCCAGCAGAACAGACCGACAGGGGGCGAATTCACCCCTCCACTTT.

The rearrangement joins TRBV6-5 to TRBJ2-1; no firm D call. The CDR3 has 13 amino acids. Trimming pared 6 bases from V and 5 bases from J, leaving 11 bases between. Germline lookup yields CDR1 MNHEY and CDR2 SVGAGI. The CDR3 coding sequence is TGTGCCAGCAGCAACTATGTGGACAATGAGCAGTTCTTC. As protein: CASSNYVDNEQFF.

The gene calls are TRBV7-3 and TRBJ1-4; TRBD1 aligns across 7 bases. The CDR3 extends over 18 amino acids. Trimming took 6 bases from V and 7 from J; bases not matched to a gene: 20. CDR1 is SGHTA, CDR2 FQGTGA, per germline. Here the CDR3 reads CASRFKTLCQGGCEKLFF. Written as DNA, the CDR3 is TGTGCCAGCAGGTTCAAAACCCTCTGTCAGGGGGGCTGTGAAAAACTGTTTTTT.

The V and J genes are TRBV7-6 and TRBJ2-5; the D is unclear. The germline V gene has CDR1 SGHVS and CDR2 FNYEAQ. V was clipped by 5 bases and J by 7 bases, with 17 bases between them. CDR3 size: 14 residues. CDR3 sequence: CASSPTAYPGTQYF. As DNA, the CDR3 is TGTGCCAGCAGCCCTACAGCCTACCCAGGGACCCAGTACTTC.

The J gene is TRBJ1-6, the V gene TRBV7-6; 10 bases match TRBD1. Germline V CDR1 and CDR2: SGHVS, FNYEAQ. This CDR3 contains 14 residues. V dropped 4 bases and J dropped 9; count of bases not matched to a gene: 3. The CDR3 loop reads CASSSTGGSSPLHF. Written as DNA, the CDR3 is TGTGCCAGCAGCTCGACAGGGGGCAGTTCACCCCTCCACTTT.

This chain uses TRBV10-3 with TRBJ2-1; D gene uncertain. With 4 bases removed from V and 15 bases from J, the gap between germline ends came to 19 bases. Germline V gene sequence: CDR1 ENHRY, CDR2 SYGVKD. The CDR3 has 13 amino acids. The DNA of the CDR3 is TGTGCCATCAGTGGGGGTTCGGTTTCGGCCCCGTTCTTC. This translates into CAISGGSVSAPFF.

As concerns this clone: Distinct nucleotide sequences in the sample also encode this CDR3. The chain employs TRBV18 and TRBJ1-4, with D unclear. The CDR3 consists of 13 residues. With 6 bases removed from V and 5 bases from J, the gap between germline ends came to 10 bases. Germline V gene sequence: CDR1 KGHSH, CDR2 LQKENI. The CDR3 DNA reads TGTGCCAGCTCTCCCGACCTAAATGAAAAACTGTTTTTT. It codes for CASSPDLNEKLFF.

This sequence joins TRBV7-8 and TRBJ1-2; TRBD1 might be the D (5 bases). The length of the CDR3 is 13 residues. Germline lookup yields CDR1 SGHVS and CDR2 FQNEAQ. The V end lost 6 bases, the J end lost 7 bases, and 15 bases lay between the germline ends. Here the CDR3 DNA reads TGTGCCAGCAGACCCAAGGGGCCCGGTGGCTACACCTTC. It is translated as CASRPKGPGGYTF.

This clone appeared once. The CDR3: CASSLGLAGGLKNTQYF. CDR3 DNA sequence: TGTGCCAGCAGTTTAGGACTAGCGGGGGGGCTAAAAAATACGCAGTATTTT. The rearrangement links TRBV28 to TRBJ2-3; the match to TRBD2 covers 15 bases. Germline CDR1 MDHEN, CDR2 SYDVKM. The CDR3 is 17 residues long. Unmatched junction bases numbered 7, after V lost 2 bases and J lost 7 bases.

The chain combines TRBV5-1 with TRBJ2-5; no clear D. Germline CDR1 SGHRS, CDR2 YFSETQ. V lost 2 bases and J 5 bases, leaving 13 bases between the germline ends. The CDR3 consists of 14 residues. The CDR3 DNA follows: TGCGCCAGCAGCTTATATGGAGTGGGGGAGACCCAGTACTTC. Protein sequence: CASSLYGVGETQYF.

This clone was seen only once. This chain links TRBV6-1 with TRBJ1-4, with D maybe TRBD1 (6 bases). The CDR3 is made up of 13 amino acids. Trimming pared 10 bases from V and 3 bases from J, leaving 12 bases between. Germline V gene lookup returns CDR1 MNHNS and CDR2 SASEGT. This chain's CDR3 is CATTGAPNEKLFF. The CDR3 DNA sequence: TGTGCCACGACGGGGGCTCCTAATGAAAAACTGTTTTTT.

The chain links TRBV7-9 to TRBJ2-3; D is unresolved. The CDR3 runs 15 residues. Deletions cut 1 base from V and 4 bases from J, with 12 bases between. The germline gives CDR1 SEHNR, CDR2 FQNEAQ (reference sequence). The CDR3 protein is CASSLVRGNPDTQYF. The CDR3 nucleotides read TGTGCCAGCAGCTTAGTTCGTGGCAACCCAGATACGCAGTATTTT.

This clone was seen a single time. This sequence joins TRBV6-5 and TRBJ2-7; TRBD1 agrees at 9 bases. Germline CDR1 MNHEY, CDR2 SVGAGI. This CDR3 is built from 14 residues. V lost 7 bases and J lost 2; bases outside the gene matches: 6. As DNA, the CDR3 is TGTGCCAGCAAACCGGGACAGGGTCCCTACGAGCAGTACTTC. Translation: CASKPGQGPYEQYF.

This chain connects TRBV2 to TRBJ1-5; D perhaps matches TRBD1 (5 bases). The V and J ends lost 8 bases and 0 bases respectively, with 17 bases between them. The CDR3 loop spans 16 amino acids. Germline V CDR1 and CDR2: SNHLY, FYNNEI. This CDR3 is CASALGRGDSNQPQHF. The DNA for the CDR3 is TGTGCCAGCGCCCTCGGAAGGGGCGATAGCAATCAGCCCCAGCATTTT.

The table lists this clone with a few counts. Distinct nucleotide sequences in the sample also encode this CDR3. CDR3 sequence: CASSSRTGYGYTF. In DNA, the CDR3 is TGTGCCAGCAGCTCGCGGACAGGGTATGGCTACACCTTC. V is TRBV11-2 and J is TRBJ1-2; TRBD1 aligns across 8 bases. Germline CDR1 is SGHAT and CDR2 is FQNNGV. CDR3 length: 13 amino acids. J lost 5 bases, V lost 4 bases, and 3 bases had no gene match.

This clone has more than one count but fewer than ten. The CDR3 DNA is TGCGCCAGCAGTGGAGACAGGAGGAATGGCTACACCTTC. Translating it yields CASSGDRRNGYTF. The rearrangement links TRBV10-1 to TRBJ1-2; weak D call: TRBD1 (6 bases). Germline V CDR1 and CDR2: WNHNN, SYGVQD (reference sequence). V lost 4 bases and J 6 bases, leaving 12 bases between the germline ends. The CDR3 consists of 13 residues.

Here the CDR3 reads CSVDGGPVNEQFF. DNA of the CDR3: TGCAGCGTTGATGGGGGCCCGGTCAATGAGCAGTTCTTC. V gene TRBV29-1 combines with J gene TRBJ2-1; possible D gene TRBD1, 6 bases. CDR1 and CDR2 (germline): SQVTM, ANQGSEA. The CDR3 covers 13 residues. Trimming pared 3 bases from V and 6 bases from J, leaving 12 bases between.

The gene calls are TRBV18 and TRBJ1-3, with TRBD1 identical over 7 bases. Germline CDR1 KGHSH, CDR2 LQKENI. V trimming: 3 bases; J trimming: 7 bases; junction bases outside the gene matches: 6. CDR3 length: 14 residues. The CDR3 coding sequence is TGTGCCAGCTCACCGGGGGACAGTCTTAACACCATATATTTT. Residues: CASSPGDSLNTIYF.

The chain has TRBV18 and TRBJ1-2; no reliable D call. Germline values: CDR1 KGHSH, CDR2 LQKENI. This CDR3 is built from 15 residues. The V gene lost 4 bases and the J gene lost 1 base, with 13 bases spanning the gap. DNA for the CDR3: TGTGCCAGCTCACACGACAAGACCTTTAACTATGGCTACACCTTC. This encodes CASSHDKTFNYGYTF.

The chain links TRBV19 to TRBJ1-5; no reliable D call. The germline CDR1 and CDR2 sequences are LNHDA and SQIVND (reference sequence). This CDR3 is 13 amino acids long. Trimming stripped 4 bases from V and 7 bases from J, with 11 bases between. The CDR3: CASSTRTMQPQHF. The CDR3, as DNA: TGTGCCAGTAGTACACGGACCATGCAGCCCCAGCATTTT.

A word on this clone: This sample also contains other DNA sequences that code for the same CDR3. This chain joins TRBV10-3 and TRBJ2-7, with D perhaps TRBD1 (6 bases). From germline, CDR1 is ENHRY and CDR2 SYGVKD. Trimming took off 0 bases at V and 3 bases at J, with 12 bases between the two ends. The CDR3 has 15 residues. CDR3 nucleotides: TGTGCCATCAGTGAGTCGATGGGGGCGAGCTACGAGCAGTACTTC. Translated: CAISESMGASYEQYF.